The 29 T cell receptor beta chains presented below share a single source sample, sequenced in a study of shared T cell receptors in the human thymus. Sequencing used immunoSEQ multiplex PCR; TCRdb keeps in-frame clones, though not all of them. The table includes about 380,000 clones, around 93% detected once. The material sequenced was thymocytes. These receptors originate from a human donor.

The gene calls are TRBV9 and TRBJ2-2, with 10 nucleotides matching TRBD2. The CDR3 sequence is 18 residues long. The germline CDR1 and CDR2 sequences are SGDLS and YYNGEE. V was clipped by 0 bases and J by 3 bases; unmatched bases: 8. The CDR3 reads CASSVDLAGAPYTGELFF. The CDR3 DNA is TGTGCCAGCAGCGTAGATCTAGCGGGGGCTCCTTACACCGGGGAGCTGTTTTTT.

V gene TRBV5-5 combines with J gene TRBJ1-3, with a tentative D call TRBD1 (5 bases). Per the germline V gene, CDR1 is SGHKS and CDR2 is YYEKEE (reference sequence). Trimming pared 5 bases from V and 12 bases from J, leaving 21 bases between. The CDR3 runs 14 residues. DNA of the CDR3: TGTGCCAGCAGTTGGGGGTCCGGGCCCACGGGCATATATTTT. Its protein product is CASSWGSGPTGIYF.

The chain employs TRBV5-6 and TRBJ1-4, with TRBD1 matching over 7 bases. J gave up 5 bases and V 1 base, and 11 bases lay outside the gene matches. This CDR3 spans 17 amino acids. Germline CDR1 reads SGHDT; CDR2 reads YYEEEE. CDR3 protein: CASSLSGDRGRNEKLFF. The CDR3 nucleotides are TGTGCCAGCAGCTTGTCAGGGGACAGAGGGAGGAATGAAAAACTGTTTTTT.

The chain carries TRBV30 and TRBJ2-3, with 8 positions matching TRBD2. V lost 2 bases, J lost 1 base, and 5 bases stayed unmatched. CDR1 and CDR2 from the germline V gene are GTSNPN and SVGIG (reference sequence). The CDR3 sequence is 15 residues long. Written as DNA, the CDR3 is TGTGCCTGGAGTATCCGGGGGGGCCGCACAGATACGCAGTATTTT. Amino acid sequence: CAWSIRGGRTDTQYF.

This chain uses TRBV18 with TRBJ2-5; D not resolved. The ends were cut back, 3 bases at V and 5 bases at J, with 16 bases in the middle. Germline loops: CDR1 KGHSH, CDR2 LQKENI. The CDR3 runs to 15 residues. This CDR3 reads CASSPPLVGRETQYF. The CDR3 coding sequence is TGTGCCAGCTCACCCCCGCTCGTTGGTCGGGAGACCCAGTACTTC.

This chain links TRBV4-1 with TRBJ2-2, with D uncertain. Germline CDR1 MGHRA, CDR2 YSYEKL. The CDR3 runs 16 residues. With 0 bases removed from V and 3 bases from J, the gap between germline ends came to 11 bases. In DNA, the CDR3 is TGCGCCAGCAGCCAAGATACGACTGGCCACACCGGGGAGCTGTTTTTT. Translating gives CASSQDTTGHTGELFF.

The sample holds one count of this clone. The chain couples TRBV18 to TRBJ2-1; TRBD2 agrees at 12 bases. CDR3 length: 18 residues. With 4 bases clipped from V and 1 base from J, the junction kept 8 bases outside the gene matches. Looked up from germline, CDR1 is KGHSH and CDR2 is LQKENI. CDR3 bases: TGTGCCAGCTCACAGGAAGGACTAGCGGGGCCGTCCTACAATGAGCAGTTCTTC. Its translation is CASSQEGLAGPSYNEQFF.

The gene calls are TRBV15 and TRBJ2-3; 9 bases map to TRBD2. With 3 bases clipped from V and 2 bases from J, the junction kept 3 bases outside the gene matches. This CDR3 has 15 amino acids. Per germline, CDR1 LNHNV and CDR2 YYDKDF (reference sequence). Here the CDR3 reads CATSSSGSLTDTQYF. For the CDR3, the DNA is TGTGCCACCAGCAGTAGCGGGAGCCTCACAGATACGCAGTATTTT.

The chain uses TRBV29-1 and TRBJ1-4; 10 nucleotides line up with TRBD1. Germline V gene sequence: CDR1 SQVTM, CDR2 ANQGSEA. The CDR3 is 14 residues long. V gave up 4 bases and J gave up 5 bases; unmatched junction bases: 4. In DNA form, the CDR3 reads TGCAGCGTTGGAGGACAGGGGGACAATGAAAAACTGTTTTTT. Translating gives CSVGGQGDNEKLFF.

The J gene is TRBJ2-2, the V gene TRBV6-1; TRBD1 agrees at 7 bases. With 7 bases clipped from V and 4 bases from J, the junction kept 9 bases outside the gene matches. CDR3 length equals 15 residues. The germline V gene encodes CDR1 MNHNS and CDR2 SASEGT. DNA for the CDR3: TGTGCCAGCATTAGGGGGCCTAGCTTCACCGGGGAGCTGTTTTTT. Translated, it gives CASIRGPSFTGELFF.

V gene TRBV16 combines with J gene TRBJ1-5, with TRBD1 matching 7 bases. J gave up 4 bases and V 1 base, and 4 bases lay outside the gene matches. This CDR3 comprises 15 residues. CDR1 is KGHSY and CDR2 is FQNENV in the germline V gene. The CDR3 here is CASSQWPGQNQPQHF. CDR3 nucleotides: TGTGCCAGCAGCCAATGGCCGGGACAGAATCAGCCCCAGCATTTT.

The V call is TRBV2, the J call TRBJ2-7; a weak D match, TRBD2 (5 bases). The CDR3 runs 14 residues. Germline V gives CDR1 SNHLY, CDR2 FYNNEI. V was cut by 3 bases and J by 5 bases, with 14 bases left in between. CDR3 sequence: CASSDEGPHHEQYF. In nucleotides, the CDR3 is TGTGCCAGCAGTGATGAGGGTCCGCACCACGAGCAGTACTTC. Full variable domain (missing parts from reference TRBV2 and TRBJ2-7): EPEVTQTPSHQVTQMGQEVILRCVPISNHLYFYWYRQILGQKVEFLVSFYNNEISEKSEIFDDQFSVERPDGSNFTLKIRSTKLEDSAMYFCASSDEGPHHEQYFGPGTRLTVT.

The chain combines TRBV6-5 with TRBJ2-5, with D hard to call. Trimming took 6 bases from V and 4 from J, leaving 18 bases between them. Germline values: CDR1 MNHEY, CDR2 SVGAGI. This CDR3 is 15 amino acids long. The CDR3 protein is CASSPSQAAPETQYF. The CDR3 DNA reads TGTGCCAGCAGCCCCTCCCAGGCAGCCCCAGAGACCCAGTACTTC.

This clone was seen once. The V call is TRBV6-5, the J call TRBJ1-1; D is unresolved. The V end was cut by 2 bases, the J end by 7 bases, with 11 bases between. Germline CDR1 reads MNHEY; CDR2 reads SVGAGI. The CDR3 is 13 residues long. The chain's CDR3 is CASSYKGGNEAFF. CDR3 in DNA: TGTGCCAGCAGTTACAAGGGAGGTAATGAAGCTTTCTTT.

The chain combines TRBV2 with TRBJ2-7, with unresolved D. Germline-derived CDR1 and CDR2 are SNHLY and FYNNEI. V was cut by 2 bases and J by 6 bases, with 11 bases left in between. The CDR3 extends over 13 amino acids. This chain's CDR3 is CASSEIGPLEQYF. CDR3 nucleotides: TGTGCCAGCAGTGAAATAGGGCCTCTCGAGCAGTACTTC.

The chain couples TRBV28 to TRBJ1-1, with 8 bases lining up with TRBD1. This CDR3 is built from 17 residues. Germline CDR1 reads MDHEN; CDR2 reads SYDVKM. After removal of 6 bases from V and 0 bases from J, the junction contained 12 bases not matched to a gene. In nucleotides, the CDR3 is TGTGCCAGCAGGACGCCGGGACAGGACCTCATGAACACTGAAGCTTTCTTT. It yields the protein CASRTPGQDLMNTEAFF.

The V call is TRBV19, the J call TRBJ1-2; tentative D call: TRBD1 (5 bases). The CDR3 sequence is 15 residues long. The germline gives CDR1 LNHDA, CDR2 SQIVND (reference sequence). Trimming removed 10 bases from V and 2 bases from J, with 20 bases in between. The CDR3 is CATLPERGKNYGYTF. The DNA for the CDR3 is TGTGCCACCCTTCCGGAAAGGGGCAAAAACTATGGCTACACCTTC.

The chain employs TRBV27 and TRBJ1-2, with 10 bases that match TRBD1. The junction had 13 bases not matched to a gene; V was cut back by 5 bases and J by 4 bases. This CDR3 comprises 17 residues. The germline CDR1 and CDR2 sequences are MNHEY and SMNVEV (reference sequence). The chain's CDR3 is CASSPGGQGLALYGYTF. CDR3 nucleotide sequence: TGTGCCAGCAGTCCAGGGGGACAGGGGCTTGCACTCTATGGCTACACCTTC.

The J gene is TRBJ2-7, the V gene TRBV29-1; TRBD2 matches 7 bases. CDR1 is SQVTM, CDR2 ANQGSEA, per germline. This CDR3 has 16 amino acids. V lost 0 bases and J lost 5; bases outside the gene matches: 13. The CDR3 here is CSVEEGSRERRNEQYF. In DNA, the CDR3 is TGCAGCGTTGAAGAAGGGTCGCGGGAGCGGCGGAACGAGCAGTACTTC.

The J gene is TRBJ2-5, the V gene TRBV28; D may be TRBD1 or TRBD2 (5 bases each). The CDR3 has 13 residues. Deletions cut 4 bases from V and 3 bases from J, with 9 bases between. Germline CDR1 and CDR2: MDHEN and SYDVKM. The CDR3 sequence: CASSWDGEETQYF. CDR3 sequence (DNA): TGTGCCAGCAGTTGGGACGGGGAAGAGACCCAGTACTTC.

The chain is built from TRBV28 and TRBJ1-2; D unclear. CDR1 and CDR2 (germline): MDHEN, SYDVKM. Trimming left V 6 bases short and J 2 bases short, with 28 bases between. The CDR3 has 19 residues. The DNA of the CDR3 is TGTGCCAGCAGCCTGGAGGCAATCCCGGGTCATACCCCAAACTATGGCTACACCTTC. Translating it yields CASSLEAIPGHTPNYGYTF.

This chain links TRBV7-9 with TRBJ2-5; no reliable D call. V was trimmed by 0 bases and J by 3 bases, leaving 11 bases between them. The CDR3 runs to 15 residues. Germline V gene sequence: CDR1 SEHNR, CDR2 FQNEAQ (reference sequence). CDR3 sequence: CASSLARRSEETQYF. The CDR3, as DNA: TGTGCCAGCAGCTTAGCGCGAAGGTCGGAAGAGACCCAGTACTTC.

The genes are TRBV19 and TRBJ2-5; no clear D. CDR1 and CDR2 from the germline V gene are LNHDA and SQIVND (reference sequence). The CDR3 loop spans 15 amino acids. Deletions cut 3 bases from V and 2 bases from J, with 13 bases between. The CDR3 DNA is TGTGCCAGTAGTATGCCACCCAGTGGGCAAGAGACCCAGTACTTC. Its translation is CASSMPPSGQETQYF.

J is TRBJ2-2 and V is TRBV28, with 10 bases that match TRBD1. Germline V gene lookup returns CDR1 MDHEN and CDR2 SYDVKM. The trim removed 5 bases at V and 6 bases at J, leaving 6 bases unmatched. CDR3 length: 15 residues. This CDR3 is CASSGPGTGAGELFF. CDR3 in DNA: TGTGCCAGCAGTGGCCCCGGGACAGGGGCCGGGGAGCTGTTTTTT.

This chain joins TRBV28 and TRBJ1-2, with D uncertain. In germline, CDR1 is MDHEN, CDR2 SYDVKM. The V end lost 5 bases, the J end lost 3 bases, and 10 bases lay between the germline ends. The CDR3 consists of 13 residues. This CDR3 reads CASSTNGDYGYTF. CDR3 nucleotides: TGTGCCAGCAGTACGAACGGGGACTATGGCTACACCTTC.

V usage is TRBV6-1 and J usage is TRBJ2-1; 10 bases fit TRBD2. CDR3 length: 16 amino acids. Per germline, CDR1 MNHNS and CDR2 SASEGT. V was pared by 4 bases and J by 10 bases, with 13 bases of the junction left unmatched. The CDR3 nucleotides are TGTGCCAGCAGTGTAGCGGTGGCTAGCGGGAGACAAGAGCAGTTCTTC. Protein product: CASSVAVASGRQEQFF.

The genes are TRBV29-1 and TRBJ2-7; a weak D match, TRBD2 (6 bases). The germline V and J ends were trimmed by 6 bases and 6 bases, with 21 bases remaining between them. Germline V gene lookup returns CDR1 SQVTM and CDR2 ANQGSEA. There are 14 residues in the CDR3. The CDR3: CSVRQSQGLGEQYF. CDR3 coding DNA: TGCAGCGTGAGGCAATCCCAGGGACTGGGCGAGCAGTACTTC.

The chain couples TRBV6-5 to TRBJ1-4, with D unresolved. V lost 0 bases and J lost 5, with 4 bases in between. Germline assignment: CDR1 MNHEY and CDR2 SVGAGI. The CDR3 totals 13 residues. CDR3 sequence reads: CASSYSGNEKLFF. The CDR3 nucleotides read TGTGCCAGCAGTTACTCAGGGAATGAAAAACTGTTTTTT.

The chain combines TRBV5-4 with TRBJ1-2; TRBD1 aligns across 7 bases. This CDR3 contains 15 residues. The ends lost 1 base at V and 8 bases at J; junction bases unmatched: 11. The germline CDR1 and CDR2 sequences are SGHNT and YYREEE (reference sequence). The CDR3 sequence: CASSLSTGRGKGYTF. Here the CDR3 DNA reads TGTGCCAGCAGCTTGTCGACAGGGAGGGGCAAAGGCTACACCTTC.